This T cell receptor beta chain was recorded in a study of OX40 agonist ivuxolimab in advanced cancers. Germline-derived CDR1 and CDR2 are MGHRA and YSYEKL. The germline V and J ends were trimmed by 0 bases and 6 bases, with 15 bases remaining between them. CDR3 length: 15 residues. Sequenced by immunoSEQ multiplex PCR; TCRdb stores in-frame clones only, minus some. The profile covers some 30,000 clones, with 80% to 90% appearing a single time and approximately 33% taken by the ten largest. Study observations and caveats: Doses of 0.1 to 3.0 mg/kg were accompanied by clonal expansion of CD4+ and CD8+ blood T cells by week 6.

To note about this clone: Its cognate antigen is unknown.

This chain joins TRBV4-1 and TRBJ2-7, with a weak D call TRBD1 (5 bases). Sequencing used CD4+ or CD8+ T cells sorted from blood, obtained in a trial of the OX40 agonist ivuxolimab. This TCR came from an adult with an advanced solid tumor such as melanoma, head and neck, liver or kidney cancer. The CDR3 is CASSQEVQGRSEQYF. As DNA, the CDR3 is TGCGCCAGCAGCCAAGAGGTCCAGGGCCGAAGCGAGCAGTACTTC.